This T cell receptor (beta chain) comes out of a study of cytomegalovirus exposure and HLA in healthy donors. Turning to this clone: Its antigen is unknown.

Vbeta (60) and Jbeta (13) primers were used in the PCR. Sequencing was performed with immunoSEQ multiplex PCR; in TCRdb, only in-frame clones are kept and a portion is missing. The table lists 150,000 to 200,000 clones, more than 60% of them singletons. Findings and limits, study-wide: Sequencing likely produced, as an artifact, a cluster of highly shared sequence variants. The authors later found TCR association rates varying by HLA locus, with DRB1 most and HLA-C fewest.

CDR1 and CDR2 (germline): GTSNPN, SVGIG (reference sequence). V was pared by 3 bases and J by 2 bases, with 0 bases of the junction left unmatched. The CDR3 sequence is 13 residues long. The sample was PBMCs. This clonotype was sampled from a man between 18 and 35 years old in good health and CMV-seropositive. The chain has TRBV30 and TRBJ2-7; 11 positions match TRBD2. CDR3 amino acids: CAWRTSGTYEQYF. As DNA, the CDR3 is TGTGCCTGGAGGACTAGCGGGACCTACGAGCAGTACTTC.